A selection of T cell receptor beta chains follows, all from one sample in a study of T cell responses to AZD1222 COVID-19 vaccine. The assay was immunoSEQ multiplex PCR, and TCRdb's table has in-frame clones only and misses some. Among tens of thousands of clones listed, 92% were seen once. The material sequenced was peripheral blood, taken on day 0 of AZD1222 vaccination. The receptors derive from an adult in good health. Each CDR3 is given with its conserved first and last residue. D genes are given only for firm matches. For some rows the clone size is stated as once, few or many, or as a class when expanded; others skip it.

TGTGCCAGCAGCCCCGCCCCGGGGACCGGCTACGAGCAGTACTTC | CASSPAPGTGYEQYF | 15 | TRBJ2-7 | . | many | TRBV7-6
TGTGCCAGCAGTGAAGGGCCAGACTATGGCTACACCTTC | CASSEGPDYGYTF | 13 | TRBJ1-2 | . | . | TRBV6-1
TGTGCCAGCAGTGCCCTTCCTAGAAACAAAAACATTCAGTACTTC | CASSALPRNKNIQYF | 15 | TRBJ2-4 | . | . | TRBV27
TGTGCCAGCACGGGGGCGAACACTGAAGCTTTCTTT | CASTGANTEAFF | 12 | TRBJ1-1 | . | . | TRBV18
TGTGCCAGCAGCAGGGTTTTAGACTACACCTTC | CASSRVLDYTF | 11 | TRBJ1-2 | . | . | TRBV5-5
TGTGCCACCTGCGGTGTGGGGGGACATGAGCAGTTCTTC | CATCGVGGHEQFF | 13 | TRBJ2-1 | . | . | TRBV4-2
TGCGCCAGCCATAATATGCTAGGGGCGGCGGAGACCCAGTACTTC | CASHNMLGAAETQYF | 15 | TRBJ2-5 | . | . | TRBV5-1
TGTGCCACCAGTGACCGGACAGTGGGTTACACCTTC | CATSDRTVGYTF | 12 | TRBJ1-2 | . | . | TRBV24-1
TGCGCCTCTTCCCGGGAGGGCCGCGGTGAGCAGTTCTTC | CASSREGRGEQFF | 13 | TRBJ2-1 | TRBD2 | . | TRBV10-1
TGTGCCTGGAGTGTGGGGGGATCCTACAATGAGCAGTTCTTC | CAWSVGGSYNEQFF | 14 | TRBJ2-1 | . | once | TRBV30
TGTGCCAGCAACCCCGGGACCGTCACCTACGAGCAGTACTTC | CASNPGTVTYEQYF | 14 | TRBJ2-7 | . | . | TRBV6-6
TGTGCCAGCAGTGAGGAGGGGGGTCAGCCCCAGCATTTT | CASSEEGGQPQHF | 13 | TRBJ1-5 | . | once | TRBV2
TGTGCCAGCAGTTTACGGACCTCCGGGACTAGCGGGAGTTACGAGCAGTACTTC | CASSLRTSGTSGSYEQYF | 18 | TRBJ2-7 | TRBD2 | . | TRBV27
TGTGCCAGCAGTCCGCCGGGACAGAGTTCTAACTATGGCTACACCTTC | CASSPPGQSSNYGYTF | 16 | TRBJ1-2 | TRBD1 | . | TRBV28
TGTGCCAGCAGCTCAGCCGGCCGAGACTACGAGCAGTACTTC | CASSSAGRDYEQYF | 14 | TRBJ2-7 | . | . | TRBV7-9
TGTGCCAGTAGTATCTGGGGGAGCGGGAGAACCGGTAATGAGCAGTTCTTC | CASSIWGSGRTGNEQFF | 17 | TRBJ2-1 | TRBD2 | . | TRBV19
TGTGCCAGCAGCCAGGCCGGGACAGGGACGCGAGAGCAGTACTTC | CASSQAGTGTREQYF | 15 | TRBJ2-7 | TRBD1 | few | TRBV3-1/TRBV3-2
TGTGCCAGCAATGAGCGGGCGAGCTCCTACAATGAGCAGTTCTTC | CASNERASSYNEQFF | 15 | TRBJ2-1 | . | . | TRBV2
TGTGCCAGCAGTTCCGACGGGACTAGCGTCTACAATGAGCAGTTCTTC | CASSSDGTSVYNEQFF | 16 | TRBJ2-1 | TRBD2 | once | TRBV27
TGCGCCAGCAGCTTGACAGGGGAAGAGACCCAGTACTTC | CASSLTGEETQYF | 13 | TRBJ2-5 | TRBD1 | . | TRBV5-1
TGTGCCAGCAGCTGGAAGGACAGGGATACGCAGTATTTT | CASSWKDRDTQYF | 13 | TRBJ2-3 | TRBD1 | . | TRBV5-4
TGTGCCAGCAGTTTGATTGGCCAGGGGGCAGATACGCAGTATTTT | CASSLIGQGADTQYF | 15 | TRBJ2-3 | TRBD1 | . | TRBV28
TGTGCCAGCAGAAAACCGGGACAGGGGTACTATGGCTACACCTTC | CASRKPGQGYYGYTF | 15 | TRBJ1-2 | TRBD1 | . | TRBV6-5
TGTGCCAGTAGTATCGAGGACAGCCATCCCCACGGGGAGCTGTTTTTT | CASSIEDSHPHGELFF | 16 | TRBJ2-2 | . | . | TRBV19
TGTGCCACCCGGTCGGGTCGGCAGGGGGCCGAGCAGTTCTTC | CATRSGRQGAEQFF | 14 | TRBJ2-1 | TRBD1 | few | TRBV24-1
TGTGCCTGGAGGGTGAAAGGAACTGCTTGGGGCAGCAATCAGCCCCAGCATTTT | CAWRVKGTAWGSNQPQHF | 18 | TRBJ1-5 | . | . | TRBV30
TGTGCCAGCAGCCCCCAGGGAGCCGCAAAACTGTTTTTT | CASSPQGAAKLFF | 13 | TRBJ1-4 | . | . | TRBV3-1/TRBV3-2
TGTGCCAGCTCACCAAGTTATAGTGTCACCGACGAGCAGTACTTC | CASSPSYSVTDEQYF | 15 | TRBJ2-7 | . | . | TRBV18
TGTGCCAGCAACCCGAGGCGGGGACAGGGTTATGGAAACACCATATATTTT | CASNPRRGQGYGNTIYF | 17 | TRBJ1-3 | TRBD1 | . | TRBV27
TGTGCCAGCAGCTTAGGGTCCGCCGGGGGAGGAAACACCATATATTTT | CASSLGSAGGGNTIYF | 16 | TRBJ1-3 | . | once | TRBV7-9
TGTGCCATCAGTGAGATGTTGCAGGGTGCCGAGCAGTACTTC | CAISEMLQGAEQYF | 14 | TRBJ2-7 | . | once | TRBV10-3
TGTGCCTGGAGTGTATACAGTACCTTACTAGCCAAAAACATTCAGTACTTC | CAWSVYSTLLAKNIQYF | 17 | TRBJ2-4 | . | . | TRBV30
TGCGCCAGCAGCCAAGAGGTAGGGAGGTCAGGCTACAATGAGCAGTTCTTC | CASSQEVGRSGYNEQFF | 17 | TRBJ2-1 | . | . | TRBV4-1
TGTGCCAGCAGTTCCATGGTGGCGGGAGACGAGCAGTACTTC | CASSSMVAGDEQYF | 14 | TRBJ2-7 | TRBD2 | . | TRBV2
TGTGCCAGCAGCCAAGTTCAAGGCTACGAGCAGTACTTC | CASSQVQGYEQYF | 13 | TRBJ2-7 | . | . | TRBV3-1/TRBV3-2
TGTGCCAGCAGCTTGGACGGGACTTTCGGTACGCAGTATTTT | CASSLDGTFGTQYF | 14 | TRBJ2-3 | . | . | TRBV7-2
TGTGCCTGGAGTTCAGGGGTTGGGTATGGCTACACCTTC | CAWSSGVGYGYTF | 13 | TRBJ1-2 | . | once | TRBV30
TGTGCCAGCAGTCTTGACAGGGTCAAAAACATTCAGTACTTC | CASSLDRVKNIQYF | 14 | TRBJ2-4 | TRBD1 | . | TRBV2
TGTGCCAGCAGCCCCGGACAGACGCTCGGGGAGACCCAGTACTTC | CASSPGQTLGETQYF | 15 | TRBJ2-5 | . | few | TRBV5-8
TGTGCCAGCAGCCTAACCGGGACTAGCGAGGAGACCCAGTACTTC | CASSLTGTSEETQYF | 15 | TRBJ2-5 | TRBD2 | . | TRBV3-1/TRBV3-2
TGTGCCAGCAGATCTTTGGACAGGGCTTATAATTCACCCCTCCACTTT | CASRSLDRAYNSPLHF | 16 | TRBJ1-6 | TRBD1 | . | TRBV2
TGTGCCAGCAGTTATTCCTCTAGCGCTAACTACAATGAGCAGTTCTTC | CASSYSSSANYNEQFF | 16 | TRBJ2-1 | . | . | TRBV6-5
TGTGCCAGCATCTCCCCCTCATCAGTCTACGAGCAGTACTTC | CASISPSSVYEQYF | 14 | TRBJ2-7 | . | . | TRBV5-8
TGTGCCAGCAGTCATATAGCGGGGCCCCACTCTAGCACAGATACGCAGTATTTT | CASSHIAGPHSSTDTQYF | 18 | TRBJ2-3 | TRBD2 | . | TRBV28
TGTGCCAGCAGCTTGGAGGGGCGGGAGCCTGAAAAACTGTTTTTT | CASSLEGREPEKLFF | 15 | TRBJ1-4 | . | . | TRBV21-1
TGCGCCAGCAGCCAAGACCCCCCTAGCGCGTCCTACGAGCAGTACTTC | CASSQDPPSASYEQYF | 16 | TRBJ2-7 | . | . | TRBV4-3
TGCGCCAGCAGCCTAGGGACAGGGGGCGGCTATGGCTACACCTTC | CASSLGTGGGYGYTF | 15 | TRBJ1-2 | TRBD1 | . | TRBV4-1
TGTGCCAGCAGCGCGAAGTCCGCCCCAGATACGCAGTATTTT | CASSAKSAPDTQYF | 14 | TRBJ2-3 | . | . | TRBV7-3